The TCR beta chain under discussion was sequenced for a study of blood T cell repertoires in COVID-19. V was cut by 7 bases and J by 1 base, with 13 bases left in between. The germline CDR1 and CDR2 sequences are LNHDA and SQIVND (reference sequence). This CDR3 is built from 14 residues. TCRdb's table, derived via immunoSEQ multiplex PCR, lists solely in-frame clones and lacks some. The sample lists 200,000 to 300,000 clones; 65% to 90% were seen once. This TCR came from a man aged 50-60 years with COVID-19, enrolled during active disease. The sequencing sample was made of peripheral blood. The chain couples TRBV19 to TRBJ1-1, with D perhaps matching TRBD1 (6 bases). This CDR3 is CASIGRQANTEAFF. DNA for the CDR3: TGTGCCAGTATAGGGAGACAGGCGAACACTGAAGCTTTCTTT.